This T cell receptor (beta chain) is drawn from a study of CD8+CD57+ T cells in acquired aplastic anemia. Study information: On average, sorted CD4+ and CD8+ cells gave 2.5 to 4 ug of DNA.

Study observations and caveats: The same twenty-nine CD8+ CDR3 sequences occurred in patients and in controls.

The CDR3 is 16 amino acids. Germline CDR1 reads SGHTA; CDR2 reads FQGNSA. Trimming removed 5 bases from V and 7 bases from J, with 18 bases in between. This clonotype has ten or more counts. Its antigen is currently unknown. According to the study, genomic DNA was the template for TCR beta VDJ and CDR3 profiling. TCRdb passed the reads through MiXCR, listing each CDR3 protein once. Among around 130,000 distinct CDR3 sequences listed, about 46% were seen once. The clonotype was recovered from a human donor in good health, serving as a control. Sequences were obtained from sorted CD4+, CD8+, or CD8+CD57+ T cells (not recorded which) from PBMCs. V usage is TRBV7-2 and J usage is TRBJ1-6; a weak D match, TRBD1 (5 bases). The CDR3 is CASSPKRDGANSPLHF. In nucleotides, the CDR3 is TGTGCCAGCAGCCCGAAACGGGACGGAGCAAATTCACCCCTCCACTTT. The full variable domain, completed using reference TRBV7-2 and TRBJ1-6, is GAGVSQSPSNKVTEKGKDVELRCDPISGHTALYWYRQSLGQGLEFLIYFQGNSAPDKSGLPSDRFSAERTGGSVSTLTIQRTQQEDSAVYLCASSPKRDGANSPLHFGNGTRLTVT.